These T cell receptor beta chains were read from a single sample in a study of a mutant IDH1 vaccine in newly diagnosed glioma. This table comes from immunoSEQ multiplex PCR, and its TCRdb copy is limited to in-frame clones, with some not included. The sample holds approximately 31,000 clones, approximately 83% seen once. Their antigens remain unidentified. The specimen was PBMCs, collected from a glioma patient whose treatment included an IDH1 peptide vaccine. These receptors all stem from a man aged 25-40 years with glioma. Each CDR3 is given with its conserved first and last residue. Each record gives: J gene, D gene, V gene, clone size, CDR3 protein, CDR3 DNA. A D gene is named only where the DNA matches it firmly. Rows may omit the clone size; those that give it use once, few, many or a size class.

J gene: TRBJ1-6; D gene: -; V gene: TRBV9; clone size: -; CDR3 protein: CASSVGSGGASYNSPLHF; CDR3 DNA: TGTGCCAGCAGCGTAGGGTCGGGGGGCGCGAGCTATAATTCACCCCTCCACTTT
J gene: TRBJ2-7; D gene: TRBD2; V gene: TRBV2; clone size: -; CDR3 protein: CASSEAALAGGYWQYF; CDR3 DNA: TGTGCCAGCAGTGAAGCGGCACTAGCGGGAGGATACTGGCAGTACTTC
J gene: TRBJ2-5; D gene: -; V gene: TRBV2; clone size: once; CDR3 protein: CASRGTFGQTQYF; CDR3 DNA: TGTGCCAGCAGAGGGACCTTTGGGCAGACCCAGTACTTC
J gene: TRBJ1-1; D gene: -; V gene: TRBV14; clone size: -; CDR3 protein: CASSQDLQLGNTEAFF; CDR3 DNA: TGTGCCAGCAGCCAAGATCTACAGTTAGGGAACACTGAAGCTTTCTTT
J gene: TRBJ2-7; D gene: TRBD1; V gene: TRBV7-2; clone size: -; CDR3 protein: CASNNHSGGLRYEQYF; CDR3 DNA: TGTGCCAGCAACAATCACTCAGGGGGCCTGAGGTACGAGCAGTACTTC
J gene: TRBJ1-2; D gene: -; V gene: TRBV12-5; clone size: -; CDR3 protein: CASGLSAGGYTF; CDR3 DNA: TGTGCTAGTGGTTTGTCTGCCGGTGGCTACACCTTC
J gene: TRBJ1-2; D gene: TRBD1; V gene: TRBV6-5; clone size: -; CDR3 protein: CASSYSGTGKGGYTF; CDR3 DNA: TGTGCCAGCAGTTACTCCGGGACAGGGAAGGGTGGCTACACCTTC
J gene: TRBJ1-4; D gene: TRBD1; V gene: TRBV7-2; clone size: -; CDR3 protein: CASTSHLGTDEKLFF; CDR3 DNA: TGTGCCAGCACTTCACACCTAGGGACAGACGAAAAACTGTTTTTT
J gene: TRBJ1-6; D gene: TRBD1; V gene: TRBV5-1; clone size: few; CDR3 protein: CASSLRTGEGTPLHF; CDR3 DNA: TGCGCCAGCAGCTTACGGACAGGGGAAGGGACACCCCTCCACTTT
J gene: TRBJ2-1; D gene: -; V gene: TRBV27; clone size: -; CDR3 protein: CASSLRSNLRLRALNEQFF; CDR3 DNA: TGTGCCAGCAGTTTGCGCAGCAATCTGCGACTTCGGGCCCTTAATGAGCAGTTCTTC
J gene: TRBJ2-1; D gene: -; V gene: TRBV14; clone size: -; CDR3 protein: CASSQVIRTSYNEQFF; CDR3 DNA: TGTGCCAGCAGCCAAGTTATCCGTACATCCTACAATGAGCAGTTCTTC
J gene: TRBJ2-2; D gene: TRBD2; V gene: TRBV6-5; clone size: -; CDR3 protein: CASSRSSGDLFF; CDR3 DNA: TGTGCCAGCAGCCGCTCTAGCGGGGACTTGTTTTTT
J gene: TRBJ2-3; D gene: -; V gene: TRBV18; clone size: -; CDR3 protein: CASSPGDTQYF; CDR3 DNA: TGTGCCAGCTCACCCGGAGATACGCAGTATTTT
J gene: TRBJ1-1; D gene: -; V gene: TRBV19; clone size: few; CDR3 protein: CASSISSNTEAFF; CDR3 DNA: TGTGCCAGTAGTATATCCTCTAACACTGAAGCTTTCTTT
J gene: TRBJ1-4; D gene: TRBD1; V gene: TRBV14; clone size: -; CDR3 protein: CASSLQQTGRLFF; CDR3 DNA: TGTGCCAGCAGCCTTCAACAGACAGGGAGGCTGTTTTTT
J gene: TRBJ1-1; D gene: -; V gene: TRBV7-3; clone size: -; CDR3 protein: CASSLDHSDTEAFF; CDR3 DNA: TGTGCCAGCAGCTTGGACCACTCGGACACTGAAGCTTTCTTT
J gene: TRBJ1-2; D gene: TRBD1; V gene: TRBV5-6; clone size: -; CDR3 protein: CASNGQGLRNYGYTF; CDR3 DNA: TGTGCCAGCAACGGACAGGGACTTCGTAACTATGGCTACACCTTC
J gene: TRBJ1-1; D gene: -; V gene: TRBV19; clone size: -; CDR3 protein: CASSITPQNTEAFF; CDR3 DNA: TGTGCCAGTAGTATCACTCCTCAGAACACTGAAGCTTTCTTT
J gene: TRBJ2-7; D gene: TRBD1; V gene: TRBV27; clone size: -; CDR3 protein: CASSLDRGYEQYF; CDR3 DNA: TGTGCCAGCAGTCTCGACAGGGGATACGAGCAGTACTTC
J gene: TRBJ2-3; D gene: -; V gene: TRBV9; clone size: -; CDR3 protein: CASSVVGSTDTQYF; CDR3 DNA: TGTGCCAGCAGCGTAGTGGGCAGCACAGATACGCAGTATTTT
J gene: TRBJ2-7; D gene: -; V gene: TRBV5-1; clone size: -; CDR3 protein: CASSSTGFDYEQYF; CDR3 DNA: TGCGCCAGCAGCTCTACAGGGTTTGACTACGAGCAGTACTTC
J gene: TRBJ1-5; D gene: -; V gene: TRBV28; clone size: -; CDR3 protein: CASSFRRANQPQHF; CDR3 DNA: TGTGCCAGCAGTTTCCGCCGAGCCAATCAGCCCCAGCATTTT
J gene: TRBJ1-4; D gene: -; V gene: TRBV11-2; clone size: -; CDR3 protein: CASSSVARVGKLFF; CDR3 DNA: TGTGCCAGCAGCTCGGTGGCGCGAGTAGGAAAACTGTTTTTT
J gene: TRBJ2-7; D gene: TRBD2; V gene: TRBV2; clone size: -; CDR3 protein: CASRGLGIYEQYF; CDR3 DNA: TGTGCCAGCAGGGGACTAGGGATCTACGAGCAGTACTTC
J gene: TRBJ2-5; D gene: -; V gene: TRBV9; clone size: -; CDR3 protein: CASSTREETQYF; CDR3 DNA: TGTGCCAGCAGCACACGAGAAGAGACCCAGTACTTC
J gene: TRBJ1-1; D gene: -; V gene: TRBV9; clone size: -; CDR3 protein: CASNRGGTGEAFF; CDR3 DNA: TGTGCCAGCAATCGGGGGGGGACGGGTGAAGCTTTCTTT
J gene: TRBJ2-2; D gene: TRBD2; V gene: TRBV4-1; clone size: -; CDR3 protein: CASSQVPSGGNTGELFF; CDR3 DNA: TGCGCCAGCAGCCAAGTCCCTAGCGGGGGGAACACCGGGGAGCTGTTTTTT
J gene: TRBJ2-7; D gene: TRBD1; V gene: TRBV5-4; clone size: -; CDR3 protein: CASSLGQASSYEQYF; CDR3 DNA: TGTGCCAGCAGTCTCGGACAGGCGAGCTCCTACGAGCAGTACTTC
J gene: TRBJ2-1; D gene: -; V gene: TRBV7-9; clone size: -; CDR3 protein: CASSLVLGTYNEQFF; CDR3 DNA: TGTGCCAGCAGCTTAGTCCTCGGGACCTACAATGAGCAGTTCTTC
J gene: TRBJ1-1; D gene: -; V gene: TRBV6-5; clone size: -; CDR3 protein: CASTNKGGLNTEAFF; CDR3 DNA: TGTGCCAGCACCAATAAGGGGGGCCTGAACACTGAAGCTTTCTTT
J gene: TRBJ2-3; D gene: -; V gene: TRBV10-2; clone size: -; CDR3 protein: CATTGLSKVVDTQYF; CDR3 DNA: TGCGCCACCACCGGGCTATCAAAGGTGGTAGATACGCAGTATTTT
J gene: TRBJ2-2; D gene: TRBD2; V gene: TRBV11-2; clone size: -; CDR3 protein: CASSPLGGRGTGELFF; CDR3 DNA: TGTGCCAGCAGCCCCTTGGGGGGGAGAGGGACCGGGGAGCTGTTTTTT
J gene: TRBJ1-2; D gene: -; V gene: TRBV4-1; clone size: -; CDR3 protein: CASSHRGGPDGYTF; CDR3 DNA: TGCGCCAGCAGCCATCGGGGGGGGCCCGATGGCTACACCTTC
J gene: TRBJ2-7; D gene: -; V gene: TRBV5-5; clone size: -; CDR3 protein: CASAWGVSSYEQYF; CDR3 DNA: TGTGCCAGCGCCTGGGGGGTCAGCTCCTACGAGCAGTACTTC
J gene: TRBJ1-5; D gene: -; V gene: TRBV7-8; clone size: -; CDR3 protein: CASRDMGSNQPQHF; CDR3 DNA: TGTGCCAGCAGGGACATGGGGAGCAATCAGCCCCAGCATTTT
J gene: TRBJ1-6; D gene: -; V gene: TRBV18; clone size: -; CDR3 protein: CASSPERDGPLYSPLHF; CDR3 DNA: TGTGCCAGCTCACCAGAACGGGACGGTCCTTTGTATTCACCCCTCCACTTT
J gene: TRBJ2-7; D gene: TRBD2; V gene: TRBV28; clone size: -; CDR3 protein: CASRLIGTSGVYEQYF; CDR3 DNA: TGTGCCAGCAGATTGATAGGGACTAGCGGGGTCTACGAGCAGTACTTC
J gene: TRBJ1-5; D gene: -; V gene: TRBV28; clone size: -; CDR3 protein: CASSPTRSLSNNQPQHF; CDR3 DNA: TGTGCCAGCAGTCCGACGCGAAGTCTGAGCAACAATCAGCCCCAGCATTTT
J gene: TRBJ1-2; D gene: TRBD1; V gene: TRBV30; clone size: few; CDR3 protein: CAWSVKQGRIGYTF; CDR3 DNA: TGTGCCTGGAGTGTAAAACAGGGGAGGATTGGCTACACCTTC
J gene: TRBJ2-7; D gene: -; V gene: TRBV2; clone size: -; CDR3 protein: CASLHPLTTYEQYF; CDR3 DNA: TGTGCCAGCTTACACCCGCTTACCACCTACGAGCAGTACTTC
J gene: TRBJ2-7; D gene: TRBD1; V gene: TRBV6-6; clone size: -; CDR3 protein: CASSPTRGTGVDEQYF; CDR3 DNA: TGTGCCAGCAGCCCTACCCGGGGGACAGGGGTCGACGAGCAGTACTTC
J gene: TRBJ1-4; D gene: -; V gene: TRBV2; clone size: -; CDR3 protein: CASSGQGRTEKLFF; CDR3 DNA: TGTGCCAGCAGTGGGCAGGGGAGGACTGAAAAACTGTTTTTT
J gene: TRBJ1-2; D gene: TRBD1; V gene: TRBV2; clone size: -; CDR3 protein: CASSGGTGVYGYTF; CDR3 DNA: TGTGCCAGCAGTGGTGGGACAGGGGTATATGGCTACACCTTC
J gene: TRBJ1-4; D gene: TRBD1; V gene: TRBV30; clone size: -; CDR3 protein: CAWSAARGQGEKLFF; CDR3 DNA: TGTGCCTGGAGCGCCGCGAGGGGGCAAGGTGAAAAACTGTTTTTT
J gene: TRBJ2-2; D gene: TRBD2; V gene: TRBV2; clone size: once; CDR3 protein: CASSPGLASSGELFF; CDR3 DNA: TGTGCCAGCAGTCCGGGACTAGCGTCGTCAGGGGAGCTGTTTTTT
J gene: TRBJ2-7; D gene: -; V gene: TRBV6-5; clone size: -; CDR3 protein: CASSQGQTKTYEQYF; CDR3 DNA: TGTGCCAGCAGTCAAGGACAGACTAAAACCTACGAGCAGTACTTC
J gene: TRBJ1-2; D gene: TRBD1; V gene: TRBV28; clone size: -; CDR3 protein: CASSSQGDGYTF; CDR3 DNA: TGTGCCAGCAGTTCCCAGGGGGATGGCTACACCTTC
J gene: TRBJ1-1; D gene: -; V gene: TRBV2; clone size: -; CDR3 protein: CASSGEGGAFF; CDR3 DNA: TGTGCCAGCAGTGGCGAGGGAGGAGCTTTCTTT
J gene: TRBJ2-3; D gene: -; V gene: TRBV19; clone size: -; CDR3 protein: CASSIWTGSDTQYF; CDR3 DNA: TGTGCCAGTAGTATCTGGACGGGGTCAGATACGCAGTATTTT
J gene: TRBJ1-4; D gene: -; V gene: TRBV27; clone size: -; CDR3 protein: CASSSLTGTAINEKLFF; CDR3 DNA: TGTGCCAGCAGTTCCCTGACCGGGACGGCTATCAATGAAAAACTGTTTTTT
J gene: TRBJ2-2; D gene: -; V gene: TRBV29-1; clone size: -; CDR3 protein: CSVPHTRTGELFF; CDR3 DNA: TGCAGCGTTCCCCACACGCGCACCGGGGAGCTGTTTTTT
J gene: TRBJ2-1; D gene: -; V gene: TRBV2; clone size: -; CDR3 protein: CASSEGNEQFF; CDR3 DNA: TGTGCCAGCAGTGAGGGGAATGAGCAGTTCTTC
J gene: TRBJ2-5; D gene: TRBD2; V gene: TRBV5-6; clone size: -; CDR3 protein: CASSLGVSGAVVDQETQYF; CDR3 DNA: TGTGCCAGCAGCTTGGGGGTTAGCGGGGCCGTGGTAGACCAAGAGACCCAGTACTTC